What follows is one TCR beta chain and its context. The antigen is not known. One end of the junction varies from germline; a read error may be responsible. This entry comes from a study of blood T cells in healthy people across ages. At the level of the study: Template-switching capture recovered about one barcoded beta molecule per two T cells.

Study outcomes and limitations: TCR beta diversity was tightly associated with the proportion of naive T cells. In older individuals, TCR beta diversity per million T cells was lower, falling roughly linearly with age.

The CDR3 is 14 amino acids. The germline V gene has CDR1 LGHNA and CDR2 YSLEER. The authors ran a second PCR of roughly 7 to 11 cycles using a sample-barcoded 5' primer and a J-beta primer mix. TCRdb redid the calling of the 5' RACE reads with MiXCR, one entry per CDR3 protein. Of about 900,000 distinct CDR3 sequences in the sample, approximately 59% were seen once. Healthy Caucasian individuals from Russia aged roughly 6 to 100 were enrolled as donors. Sequencing used blood. This chain joins TRBV4-3 and TRBJ2-5; D ambiguous. The TCR was taken from a man aged 25-45 years in good health. In DNA form, the CDR3 reads TGCGCCAGTAGCCAAGTGTTGGGCCAAGAGACCCAGTACTTC. The encoded protein is CASSQVLGQETQYF.